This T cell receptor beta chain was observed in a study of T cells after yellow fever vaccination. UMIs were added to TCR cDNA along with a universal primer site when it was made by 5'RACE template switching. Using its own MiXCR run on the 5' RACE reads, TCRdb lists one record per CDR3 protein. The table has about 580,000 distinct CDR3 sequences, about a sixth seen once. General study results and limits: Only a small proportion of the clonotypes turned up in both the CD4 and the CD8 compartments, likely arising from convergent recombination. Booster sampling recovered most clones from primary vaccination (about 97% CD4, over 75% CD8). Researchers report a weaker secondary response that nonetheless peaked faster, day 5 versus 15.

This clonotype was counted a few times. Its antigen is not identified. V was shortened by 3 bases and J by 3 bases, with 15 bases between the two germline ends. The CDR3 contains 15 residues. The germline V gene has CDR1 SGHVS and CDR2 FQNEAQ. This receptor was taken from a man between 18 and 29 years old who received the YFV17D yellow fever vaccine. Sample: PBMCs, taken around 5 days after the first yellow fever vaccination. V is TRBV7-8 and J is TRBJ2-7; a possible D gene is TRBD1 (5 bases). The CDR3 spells CASSLRQGSRYEQYF. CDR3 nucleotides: TGTGCCAGCAGCTTGCGGCAGGGCTCGCGCTACGAGCAGTACTTC.